The 16 T cell receptor beta chains given below trace back to one sample, sequenced in a study of cytomegalovirus exposure and HLA in healthy donors. The PCR employed 60 Vbeta primers together with 13 Jbeta primers. Using immunoSEQ multiplex PCR, the repertoire was profiled, and TCRdb retains in-frame clones only, with some absent. Among under 200,000 clones listed, approximately 84% were seen once. Sequenced material: PBMCs. These receptors were obtained from a male donor in good health and CMV-seropositive.

This clone was counted a few times. An end of the junction differs from the germline gene, which may be a read error. The chain is built from TRBV7-9 and TRBJ2-1; 12 bases agree with TRBD2. In germline, CDR1 is SEHNR, CDR2 FQNEAQ (reference sequence). The CDR3 sequence is 17 residues long. CDR3 DNA: TGTTCCAGCAGACCCTATCCCGGACTAGCGGGACGTAATGAGCAGTTCTTC. Its protein is CSSRPYPGLAGRNEQFF.

The genes are TRBV29-1 and TRBJ1-3, with TRBD1 as a possible D gene (6 bases). Germline V gives CDR1 SQVTM, CDR2 ANQGSEA. This CDR3 is built from 13 residues. V was trimmed by 7 bases and J by 2 bases, leaving 12 bases between them. The CDR3 DNA reads as TGCAGCGCCCGGCCAGGGGCTGGAAACACCATATATTTT. Protein sequence: CSARPGAGNTIYF.

The chain is built from TRBV25-1 and TRBJ2-5; TRBD1 might be the D (5 bases). Trimming pared 2 bases from V and 1 base from J, leaving 14 bases between. CDR1 MGHDK and CDR2 SYGVNS come from the germline V gene. The CDR3 consists of 16 residues. The CDR3 protein is CASSEVLWQGQETQYF. The CDR3 DNA reads TGTGCCAGCAGTGAAGTTTTGTGGCAGGGCCAAGAGACCCAGTACTTC.

This rearrangement joins TRBV13 to TRBJ2-1; the D gene is possibly TRBD1 (6 bases). Trimming took off 0 bases at V and 6 bases at J, with 9 bases between the two ends. The CDR3 covers 14 residues. Germline loops: CDR1 PRHDT, CDR2 FYEKMQ (reference sequence). CDR3: CASSLGRGVNEQFF. CDR3 nucleotide sequence: TGTGCCAGCAGCTTAGGCAGGGGAGTCAATGAGCAGTTCTTC.

The chain uses TRBV27 and TRBJ2-2, with D unclear. CDR3 size: 15 residues. V gave up 3 bases and J gave up 4 bases, with 12 bases separating them. Per the germline V gene, CDR1 is MNHEY and CDR2 is SMNVEV (reference sequence). CDR3 residues: CASSFETSLTGELFF. The CDR3 bases are TGTGCCAGCAGTTTCGAGACATCTCTCACCGGGGAGCTGTTTTTT.

The chain carries TRBV5-1 and TRBJ1-2, with D uncertain. Trimming left V 8 bases short and J 2 bases short, with 10 bases between. Germline loops: CDR1 SGHRS, CDR2 YFSETQ. The CDR3 has 12 residues. The CDR3 loop is CASARENYGYTF. In DNA form, the CDR3 reads TGCGCCAGTGCGCGGGAGAACTATGGCTACACCTTC.

The V gene is TRBV28, the J gene TRBJ1-2, with a tentative D call TRBD1 (6 bases). This CDR3 has 16 residues. Germline CDR1 and CDR2: MDHEN and SYDVKM. With 4 bases removed from V and 2 bases from J, the gap between germline ends came to 17 bases. CDR3 DNA sequence: TGTGCCAGCAGTTCCCTCCTGACAGGTTTCAACTATGGCTACACCTTC. Protein sequence: CASSSLLTGFNYGYTF.

The chain employs TRBV4-2 and TRBJ2-1; TRBD2 aligns across 7 bases. With 5 bases clipped from V and 4 bases from J, the junction kept 8 bases outside the gene matches. This CDR3 spans 15 amino acids. Germline V lookup: CDR1 LGHNA, CDR2 YNFKEQ. DNA of the CDR3: TGTGCCAGCAGCTTCCGACTAGCCGAGTACAATGAGCAGTTCTTC. Residues: CASSFRLAEYNEQFF.

DNA of the CDR3: TGTGCCAGCAGGGAGGGAGGGGGTTCTGGGGCCAACGTCCTGACTTTC. Its translation is CASREGGGSGANVLTF. The chain carries TRBV7-8 and TRBJ2-6, with D possibly matching TRBD2 (7 bases). The CDR3 covers 16 residues. In germline, CDR1 is SGHVS, CDR2 FQNEAQ. The V end was cut by 6 bases, the J end by 1 base, with 13 bases between.

This clone was observed once. The chain is built from TRBV10-3 and TRBJ2-7; TRBD2 matches 7 bases. The junction had 8 bases not matched to a gene; V was cut back by 3 bases and J by 6 bases. Germline CDR1 reads ENHRY; CDR2 reads SYGVKD. The CDR3 has 14 residues. CDR3 sequence (DNA): TGTGCCATCAGTGACCCTAGCGGCGTCCTCGAGCAGTACTTC. This gives the protein CAISDPSGVLEQYF.

The chain is built from TRBV15 and TRBJ2-2; TRBD1 matches at 9 bases. CDR1 LNHNV and CDR2 YYDKDF come from the germline V gene (reference sequence). This CDR3 has 16 residues. V gave up 2 bases and J gave up 4 bases; unmatched junction bases: 5. As DNA, the CDR3 is TGTGCCACCAGCAGAAACCGGGACAGGGTCACCGGGGAGCTGTTTTTT. Translating gives CATSRNRDRVTGELFF. The variable domain in full, with the rest retrieved from reference TRBV15 and TRBJ2-2, is DAMVIQNPRYQVTQFGKPVTLSCSQTLNHNVMYWYQQKSSQAPKLLFHYYDKDFNNEADTPDNFQSRRPNTSFCFLDIRSPGLGDTAMYLCATSRNRDRVTGELFFGEGSRLTVL.

CDR3 sequence: CASSQGYGNTIYF. As DNA, the CDR3 is TGTGCCAGCAGCCAAGGCTATGGAAACACCATATATTTT. The V gene is TRBV14, the J gene TRBJ1-3; D gene uncertain. V gave up 1 base and J gave up 3 bases, with 4 bases separating them. Germline V gives CDR1 SGHDN, CDR2 FVKESK. The CDR3 is made up of 13 amino acids.

This clone has a single count. The genes are TRBV4-2 and TRBJ2-4, with TRBD2 matching over 9 bases. V shed 1 base, J shed 5 bases, and the junction held 9 bases outside the gene matches. The CDR3 loop spans 17 amino acids. Per the germline V gene, CDR1 is LGHNA and CDR2 is YNFKEQ. The CDR3 region is CASSQGWAGGPENIQYF. DNA of the CDR3: TGTGCCAGCAGCCAAGGATGGGCGGGAGGGCCTGAAAACATTCAGTACTTC.

The chain links TRBV27 to TRBJ2-7, with a tentative D call TRBD2 (7 bases). Trimming removed 6 bases from V and 3 bases from J, with 21 bases in between. CDR3 length: 16 residues. CDR1 and CDR2 (germline): MNHEY, SMNVEV (reference sequence). In DNA form, the CDR3 reads TGTGCCAGCAGGGGGGGGGCAGGGGCGATGGTCTACGAGCAGTACTTC. Protein product: CASRGGAGAMVYEQYF.

This clone has only one observation. The chain recombines TRBV28 with TRBJ2-2; TRBD1 matches at 7 bases. The CDR3 is made up of 14 amino acids. V was pared by 5 bases and J by 2 bases, with 2 bases of the junction left unmatched. Germline V gives CDR1 MDHEN, CDR2 SYDVKM. For the CDR3, the DNA is TGTGCCAGCAGTGGGACAGCCAACACCGGGGAGCTGTTTTTT. Amino acid sequence: CASSGTANTGELFF.

This clone was picked up one time. V gene TRBV19 combines with J gene TRBJ2-5; 9 bases match TRBD2. Germline V gene sequence: CDR1 LNHDA, CDR2 SQIVND (reference sequence). The junction had 4 bases not matched to a gene; V was cut back by 0 bases and J by 8 bases. This CDR3 comprises 14 residues. The CDR3 sequence: CASSIELAGGTQYF. The CDR3 coding sequence is TGTGCCAGTAGTATAGAACTAGCGGGTGGAACCCAGTACTTC.